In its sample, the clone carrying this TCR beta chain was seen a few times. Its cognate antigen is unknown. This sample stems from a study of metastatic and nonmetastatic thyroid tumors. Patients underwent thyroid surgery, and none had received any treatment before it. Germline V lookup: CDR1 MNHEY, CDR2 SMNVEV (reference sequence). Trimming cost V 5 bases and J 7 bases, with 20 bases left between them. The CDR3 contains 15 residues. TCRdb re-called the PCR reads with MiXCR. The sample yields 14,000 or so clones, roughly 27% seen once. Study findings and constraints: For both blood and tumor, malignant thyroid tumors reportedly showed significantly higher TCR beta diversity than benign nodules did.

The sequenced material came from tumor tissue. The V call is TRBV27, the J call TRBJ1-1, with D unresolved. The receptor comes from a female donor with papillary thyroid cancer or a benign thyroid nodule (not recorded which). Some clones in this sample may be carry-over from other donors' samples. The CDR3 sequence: CASSETAVGIGEAFF. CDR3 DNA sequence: TGTGCCAGCAGTGAGACCGCAGTGGGGATAGGTGAAGCTTTCTTT.